This TCR beta chain came from a study of blood T cell repertoires in COVID-19. Repertoires were generated with immunoSEQ multiplex PCR, while TCRdb's copy carries only in-frame clones and drops some. This sample has over 200,000 clones, with 75% to 85% found just once. CDR3 length: 16 residues. Between the trimmed V and J ends, which lost 1 base and 0 bases, there was a span of 10 bases. The germline gives CDR1 LGHNA, CDR2 YSLEER. The receptor was derived from a woman between 25 and 40 years old with COVID-19, enrolled during active disease. Sequencing was carried out using peripheral blood. The V gene is TRBV4-3, the J gene TRBJ1-3; D remains ambiguous. CDR3: CASSQGALLSGNTIYF. CDR3 nucleotide sequence: TGCGCCAGCAGCCAAGGGGCGCTGCTCTCTGGAAACACCATATATTTT.